Listed below are T cell receptor beta chains from one sample, sequenced in a study of blood T cell repertoires in COVID-19. TCRdb's copy holds only in-frame clones and misses some; the assay was immunoSEQ multiplex PCR. The sample records 200,000 or so clones, more than 75% being singletons. Material for sequencing was peripheral blood. The receptors come from a person aged 65 to 85 with COVID-19, enrolled during active disease. CDR3s leave out the opening cysteine and the closing phenylalanine or tryptophan. A D gene is named only where the DNA matches it firmly. The size of a clone is reported for some rows only, either as once, few or many, or as a class for expanded clones.

CDR3 length	V gene	D gene	J gene	clone size	CDR3 protein
9	TRBV28	.	TRBJ1-1	.	ASILSGEAF
9	TRBV3-1/TRBV3-2	.	TRBJ2-1	few	ASSQDSRQF
12	TRBV14	TRBD1	TRBJ2-1	.	ASSAMTGSNEQF
12	TRBV5-8	TRBD1	TRBJ1-2	.	ASSLDRASHGYT
11	TRBV7-9	.	TRBJ2-7	few	ASSLGGRGEQY
11	TRBV5-4	.	TRBJ2-7	.	ASSLPGRWEQY
13	TRBV6-2/TRBV6-3	.	TRBJ2-7	.	ASSRSLETGREQY
15	TRBV7-2	.	TRBJ2-5	.	ASSLVGSGPILETQY
11	TRBV12-3/TRBV12-4	TRBD1	TRBJ2-7	.	ASRTTGFYEQY
13	TRBV28	TRBD2	TRBJ2-2	medium-sized	ASSPQRGAAGELF
14	TRBV29-1	TRBD2	TRBJ2-1	few	SVGGWTSGRGNEQF
11	TRBV28	.	TRBJ1-6	.	ASRGQLNSPLH
14	TRBV9	TRBD2	TRBJ2-2	once	ASSPGLARNTGELF
13	TRBV5-1	TRBD1	TRBJ1-4	.	ASSSPGTGREKLF
12	TRBV2	.	TRBJ1-6	.	ASREGSYNSPLH
15	TRBV12-5	TRBD1	TRBJ1-2	.	ASGMDRGGIYNYGYT
13	TRBV6-2/TRBV6-3	TRBD1	TRBJ2-7	.	ASSPSGTGVYEQY
11	TRBV9	.	TRBJ1-5	.	ASSVSGSQPQH
14	TRBV5-6	TRBD2	TRBJ2-2	.	ASSSKLAGSFGELF
18	TRBV21-1	.	TRBJ2-4	.	ASSKGVFWTMIPPADIQY
12	TRBV5-6	.	TRBJ1-1	.	ASSLWPNLGEAF
12	TRBV2	TRBD2	TRBJ2-5	.	ASSGRLGGETQY
14	TRBV7-9	.	TRBJ2-7	few	ASSLALGGGGYEQY
11	TRBV4-3	.	TRBJ1-1	.	ASSQDLFTEAF
9	TRBV6-6	.	TRBJ2-3	once	ATGSPDTQY
11	TRBV12-3/TRBV12-4	TRBD2	TRBJ2-7	.	ASGGGGSYEQY
9	TRBV19	.	TRBJ1-1	.	ASSNGDISF
12	TRBV27	.	TRBJ1-6	.	ASSLSVAHSPLH
14	TRBV5-1	TRBD1	TRBJ1-1	.	ASSPWTGDTNTEAF
12	TRBV5-1	.	TRBJ1-3	.	ASSPQGTGNTIY
14	TRBV9	TRBD1	TRBJ1-3	.	ASSFRDRGPGNTIY
11	TRBV30	.	TRBJ1-1	.	AWSVWPYTEAF
14	TRBV7-6	TRBD1	TRBJ1-5	few	ASSLAGTGGNQPQH
13	TRBV28	.	TRBJ1-4	.	ASNSPAGNREKLF
12	TRBV7-9	TRBD1	TRBJ2-7	.	ASSRQGNSYEQY
11	TRBV5-1	.	TRBJ2-3	.	ASTQGSTDTQY
13	TRBV5-4	TRBD1	TRBJ2-5	once	ASSPTGTGEETQY
15	TRBV13	.	TRBJ2-3	.	ASTPGQAKFSTDTQY
12	TRBV14	TRBD2	TRBJ2-7	.	ASSLLAGGHEQY
13	TRBV15	.	TRBJ1-4	.	ATSGDSIEDEKLF
13	TRBV14	.	TRBJ2-2	.	ASSHRTQNTGELF
13	TRBV19	.	TRBJ1-6	.	ASSAASRDNSPLH
14	TRBV9	TRBD2	TRBJ2-3	.	ASSVEAGGSTDTQY
15	TRBV27	TRBD2	TRBJ2-1	.	ASSLRGLAGIYNEQF
14	TRBV6-1	.	TRBJ1-5	.	ASSAGLGFPNQPQH
10	TRBV29-1	.	TRBJ1-1	.	SVYTASTEAF
14	TRBV7-2	.	TRBJ2-1	.	ASSLAPGLQYNEQF
12	TRBV2	.	TRBJ1-2	few	ASSGGGYTYGYT
12	TRBV6-5	.	TRBJ1-1	.	ASIVWLMNTEAF
15	TRBV5-4	.	TRBJ2-6	.	ASSLGHGHSGANVLT
13	TRBV30	TRBD2	TRBJ2-1	.	APGTASGTYNEQF
11	TRBV6-2/TRBV6-3	.	TRBJ2-5	.	ASSRLGGETQY
12	TRBV5-5	.	TRBJ1-2	.	ASSSYRAPYGYT
13	TRBV2	.	TRBJ1-4	.	ATQTDPKFGEKLF
11	TRBV18	.	TRBJ2-7	.	ASSPQGMDEQY